The entry below describes one TCR beta chain. No cognate antigen has been identified for it. Base-call qualities are not available, and no considerably larger clone is one nucleotide away. V gives up 0 bases and J gives up 3 bases, and the segment between their germline ends measures 3 bases. As encoded in the germline V gene, CDR1 is SGHTA while CDR2 is FQGNSA. The CDR3 spans 12 residues, from the cysteine through the phenylalanine. CDR3 DNA only is kept here, 36 bases in frame from base 1. The time point tag for this specimen amounts to: about 28 days (+/-7) after the second vaccine dose. Because spike-specific TCR depth and breadth did not differ between the two schedules, AZD1222 recipients who got a second dose at roughly 4 weeks were pooled with those who got a second dose at roughly 12 weeks. Samples from vaccinated people were obtained from the UK trials COV001 and COV002, which included a single-blind randomized controlled phase 2/3 trial of AZD1222 (ChAdOx1 nCoV-19) in healthy adults. Trial participant PBMC samples were collected at day 0 and day 28 after the second dose for TCRbeta chain sequencing.

These data are taken from a study of T cell responses to AZD1222 COVID-19 vaccine (dated by TCRdb to about 2021). A note on the overall study: A total of 233 trial participants underwent TCR sequencing, of whom 207 received two doses of AZD1222 and around 26 received two doses of the MenACWY control vaccine. Trial participants were enrolled into age subgroups of 18-55, 56-69 and 70-plus years, which contained about 160, 30 and 59 TCR-sequenced participants, respectively. Broader findings and caveats from the paper: Reportedly, close to half of the unique spike-specific TCRs recognized epitopes lying outside the regions that are mutated in the B.1.351 and B.1.1.7 variants. Most participants were white British and females outnumbered males, and the authors suggested that clonal diversity may have been underestimated. After two AZD1222 doses, spike-specific TCR breadth and depth were significantly higher than at day 0 and than in MenACWY recipients. In the small 56-69-year group, the increase in depth fell short of significance, most likely because of low power. Only six or seven AZD1222 recipients were SARS-CoV-2 seropositive at baseline, limiting conclusions about previously exposed vaccinees. Vaccine-associated CD4 TCRs spanned the whole spike protein, with dominant responses in regions 160-218 and 743-854. No day 14 peak-response samples were available, so repertoires were characterized only after the peak T cell response.

The CDR3 regions of human TCRbeta chains were analyzed by immunosequencing. On the authors' methods: TCRs in the repertoires were compared against a reference library of SARS-CoV-2-specific TCRs that had been generated with the MIRA antigen-specificity platform. Breadth was defined as the fraction of unique TCRs that were SARS-CoV-2-associated, and depth was defined as the fraction of total T cells that were SARS-CoV-2-associated. Using the MIRA data, each spike-specific TCR was assigned both to the spike region to which the TCR was reactive and to a CD4 or CD8 class. Log10-transformed breadth and depth values were compared by one-way ANOVA with Sidak's multiple comparisons tests. Here the immuneACCESS table is served through TCRdb, limited to in-frame sequences with V and J called. Missing clones are a known gap in these copies; in checked studies unresolved V genes cover under half, and the rest lacks a known reason. V and J calls plus clone size are reproduced from that table; the DNA served to infer D and trimming. The sample records roughly 84,000 clones, approximately 85% of which are singletons. The leading ten clones occupy about an eighth of the sample.

This sequence uses TRBV7-2 and TRBJ2-7; the D gene identity is not certain. This clonotype was sampled from an adult who received the AZD1222 COVID-19 vaccine. Sequenced material: peripheral blood, taken 28 days after the second AZD1222 dose. The CDR3 corresponds to CASSLAYYEQYF. The bases are TGTGCCAGCAGCTTAGCATACTACGAGCAGTACTTC.